The clone carrying this T cell receptor (beta chain) was recorded at least ten times. Its antigen is not identified. This entry is derived from a study of response to subunit inactivated influenza vaccine. The study's findings and limits: The authors put forward the suggestion that each seasonal influenza vaccination may bring in only a limited number of new T cells.

MiXCR was run by TCRdb on the RT-PCR reads, yielding one entry per CDR3 protein. This sample has under 200,000 distinct CDR3 sequences, with roughly 10% found just once. The source was non-naive T cells sorted from PBMCs, collected 40 to 50 days after vaccination. This clonotype was obtained from a man aged 50-59 years who received an inactivated influenza vaccine.

For the CDR3, the DNA is TGTGCCAGCAGCCCAGCAGGGACAACCTATGGCTACACCTTC. It specifies CASSPAGTTYGYTF. This rearrangement joins TRBV7-2 to TRBJ1-2; D is possibly TRBD1 (6 bases). The V end was cut by 5 bases, the J end by 4 bases, with 14 bases between. Germline V CDR1 and CDR2: SGHTA, FQGNSA. The CDR3 sequence is 14 residues long. Drawing the rest from reference TRBV7-2 and TRBJ1-2, the complete variable domain is GAGVSQSPSNKVTEKGKDVELRCDPISGHTALYWYRQSLGQGLEFLIYFQGNSAPDKSGLPSDRFSAERTGGSVSTLTIQRTQQEDSAVYLCASSPAGTTYGYTFGSGTRLTVV.